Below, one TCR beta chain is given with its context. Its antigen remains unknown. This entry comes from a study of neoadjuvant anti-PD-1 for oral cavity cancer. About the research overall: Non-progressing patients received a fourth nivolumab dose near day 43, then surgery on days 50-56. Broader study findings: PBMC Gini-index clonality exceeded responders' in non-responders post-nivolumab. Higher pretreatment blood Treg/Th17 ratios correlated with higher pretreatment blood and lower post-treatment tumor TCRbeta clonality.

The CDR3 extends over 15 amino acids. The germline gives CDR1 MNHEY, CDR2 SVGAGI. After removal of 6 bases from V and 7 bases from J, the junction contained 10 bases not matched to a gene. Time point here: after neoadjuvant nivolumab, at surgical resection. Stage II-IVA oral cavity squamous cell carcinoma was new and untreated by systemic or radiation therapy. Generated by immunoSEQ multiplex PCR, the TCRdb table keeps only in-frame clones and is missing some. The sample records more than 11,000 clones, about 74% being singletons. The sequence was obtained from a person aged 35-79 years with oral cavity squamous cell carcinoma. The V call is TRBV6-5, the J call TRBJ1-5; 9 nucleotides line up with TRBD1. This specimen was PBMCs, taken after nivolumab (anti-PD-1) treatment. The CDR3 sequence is CASRSGQGLRQPQHF. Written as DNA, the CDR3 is TGTGCCAGCAGGTCCGGACAGGGGCTAAGGCAGCCCCAGCATTTT.